This T cell receptor beta chain stems from a study of blood T cell repertoires in COVID-19. Background on the study: Sources were T cells, B-cell-depleted T cells, or PBMCs; the material itself was cDNA or gDNA.

This clone has more than one count but fewer than ten. Methods used by the authors: Amplification of reference gene primers was used by the study to estimate nucleated cell counts. Profiled with immunoSEQ multiplex PCR; TCRdb holds only in-frame clones, not every one. The DNA gave D and trimming, while V, J and clone size come from that table. The table has approximately 250,000 clones, around 90% seen once. After removal of 6 bases from V and 3 bases from J, the junction contained 4 bases not matched to a gene. This CDR3 spans 15 amino acids. CDR1 is LNHDA, CDR2 SQIVND, per germline (reference sequence). The age range of participants was 18 to 89 years, with residence in 20 to 25 US areas.

The sample consisted of PBMCs or T cells enriched from blood (not recorded which). This chain connects TRBV19 to TRBJ2-1; 11 nucleotides agree with TRBD2. The sequence was collected from a woman aged 40 to 50 who had been exposed to COVID-19. As DNA, the CDR3 is TGTGCCAGTAGCCTGGGACTAGCGGACTACAATGAGCAGTTCTTC. This encodes CASSLGLADYNEQFF.